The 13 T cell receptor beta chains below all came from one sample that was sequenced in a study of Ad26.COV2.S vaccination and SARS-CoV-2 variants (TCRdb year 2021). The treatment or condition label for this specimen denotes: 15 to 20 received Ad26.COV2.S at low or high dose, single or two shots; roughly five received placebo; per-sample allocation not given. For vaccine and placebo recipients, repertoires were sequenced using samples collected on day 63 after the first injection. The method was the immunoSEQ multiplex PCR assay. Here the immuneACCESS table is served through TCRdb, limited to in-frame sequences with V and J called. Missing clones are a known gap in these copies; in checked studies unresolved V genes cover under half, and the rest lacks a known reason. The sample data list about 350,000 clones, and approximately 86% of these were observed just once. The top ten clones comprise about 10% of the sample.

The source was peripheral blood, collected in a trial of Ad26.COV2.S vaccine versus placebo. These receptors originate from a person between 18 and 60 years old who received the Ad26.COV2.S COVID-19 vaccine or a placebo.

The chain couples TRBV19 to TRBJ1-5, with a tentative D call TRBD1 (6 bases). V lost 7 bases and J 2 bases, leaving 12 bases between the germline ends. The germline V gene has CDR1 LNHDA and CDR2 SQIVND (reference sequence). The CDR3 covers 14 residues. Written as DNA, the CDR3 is TGTGCCAGTAAAAATCGACAGGGCAATCAGCCCCAGCATTTT. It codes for CASKNRQGNQPQHF.

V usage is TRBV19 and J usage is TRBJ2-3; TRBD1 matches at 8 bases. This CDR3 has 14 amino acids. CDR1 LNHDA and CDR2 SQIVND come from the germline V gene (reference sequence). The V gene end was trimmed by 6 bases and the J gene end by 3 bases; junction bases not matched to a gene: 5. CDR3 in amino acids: CASSDRGKTDTQYF. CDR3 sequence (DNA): TGTGCCAGTAGCGACAGGGGTAAGACAGATACGCAGTATTTT.

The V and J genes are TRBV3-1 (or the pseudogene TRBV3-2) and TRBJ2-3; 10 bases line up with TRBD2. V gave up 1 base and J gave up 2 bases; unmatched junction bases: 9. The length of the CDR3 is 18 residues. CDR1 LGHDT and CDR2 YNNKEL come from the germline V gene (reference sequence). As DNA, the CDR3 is TGTGCCAGCAGCCAAGTCAGCGGGGGGGCTTTCTTCACAGATACGCAGTATTTT. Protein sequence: CASSQVSGGAFFTDTQYF.

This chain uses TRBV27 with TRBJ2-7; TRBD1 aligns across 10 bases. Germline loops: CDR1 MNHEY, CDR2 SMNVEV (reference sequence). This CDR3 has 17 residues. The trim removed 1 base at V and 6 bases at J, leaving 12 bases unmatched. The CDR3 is CASSLFYSETGGSEQYF. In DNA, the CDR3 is TGTGCCAGCAGTTTATTCTATAGTGAGACAGGGGGCTCCGAGCAGTACTTC.

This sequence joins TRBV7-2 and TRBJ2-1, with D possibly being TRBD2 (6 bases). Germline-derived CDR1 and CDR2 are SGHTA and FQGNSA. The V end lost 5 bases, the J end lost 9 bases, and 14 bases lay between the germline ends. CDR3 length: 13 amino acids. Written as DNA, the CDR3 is TGTGCCAGCAGCCACTGGGGGGAGTTTGAGCAGTTCTTC. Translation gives CASSHWGEFEQFF.

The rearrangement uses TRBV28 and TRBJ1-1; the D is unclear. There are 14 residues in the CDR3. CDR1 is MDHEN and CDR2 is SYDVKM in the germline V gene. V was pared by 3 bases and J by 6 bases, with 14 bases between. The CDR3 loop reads CASSFWTTYAEAFF. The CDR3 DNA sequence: TGTGCCAGCAGTTTCTGGACCACGTACGCTGAAGCTTTCTTT.

The CDR3 sequence is CASSSRGVGEQFF. CDR3 nucleotides: TGTGCCAGCAGCTCCCGAGGGGTCGGTGAGCAGTTCTTC. The V call is TRBV7-2, the J call TRBJ2-1; D is possibly TRBD1 or TRBD2 (5 bases each). Germline V gives CDR1 SGHTA, CDR2 FQGNSA. This CDR3 has 13 amino acids. The V gene lost 4 bases and the J gene lost 9 bases, with 13 bases spanning the gap.

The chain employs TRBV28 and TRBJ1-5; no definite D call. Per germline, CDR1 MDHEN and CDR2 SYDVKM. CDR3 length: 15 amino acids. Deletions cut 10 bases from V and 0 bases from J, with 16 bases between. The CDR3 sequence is CAIGTDTYSNQPQHF. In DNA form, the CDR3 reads TGTGCCATAGGTACGGATACGTATAGCAATCAGCCCCAGCATTTT.

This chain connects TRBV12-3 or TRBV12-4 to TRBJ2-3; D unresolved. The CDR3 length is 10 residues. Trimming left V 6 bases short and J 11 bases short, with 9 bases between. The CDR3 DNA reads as TGTGCCAGCAGCCGGTCGGGGCAGTATTTT. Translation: CASSRSGQYF.

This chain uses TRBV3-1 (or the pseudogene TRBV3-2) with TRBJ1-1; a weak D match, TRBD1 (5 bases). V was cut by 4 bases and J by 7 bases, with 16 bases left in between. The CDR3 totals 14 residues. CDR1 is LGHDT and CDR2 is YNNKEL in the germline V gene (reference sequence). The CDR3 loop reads CASSPTQGRGEAFF. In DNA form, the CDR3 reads TGTGCCAGCAGCCCGACCCAGGGTCGGGGTGAAGCTTTCTTT.

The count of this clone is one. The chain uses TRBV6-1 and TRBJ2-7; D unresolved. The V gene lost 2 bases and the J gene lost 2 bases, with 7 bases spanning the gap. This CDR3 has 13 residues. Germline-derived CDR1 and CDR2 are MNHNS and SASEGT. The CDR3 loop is CASSESPPYEQYF. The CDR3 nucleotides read TGTGCCAGCAGTGAAAGCCCCCCCTACGAGCAGTACTTC.

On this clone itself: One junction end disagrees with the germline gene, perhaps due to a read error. CDR3 sequence (DNA): TGTGCCAGCAGCCTAGCGGGGGGGCTATCCAAAAACATTCAGTACTTC. Translation: CASSLAGGLSKNIQYF. The chain is built from TRBV7-9 and TRBJ2-4; TRBD2 matches 12 bases. Germline CDR1 is SEHNR and CDR2 is FQNEAQ (reference sequence). The CDR3 length is 16 residues.

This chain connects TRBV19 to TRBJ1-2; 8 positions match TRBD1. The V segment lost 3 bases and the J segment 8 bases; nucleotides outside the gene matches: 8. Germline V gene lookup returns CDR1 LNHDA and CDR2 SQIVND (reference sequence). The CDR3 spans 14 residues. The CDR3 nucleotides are TGTGCCAGTAGTATGGCCTGGACAGGGAAAGGCTACACCTTC. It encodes CASSMAWTGKGYTF.